The 2 T cell receptor beta chains in this list originate from one sample, sequenced in a study of blood T cell repertoires in COVID-19. Libraries were prepared by immunoSEQ multiplex PCR; TCRdb keeps only in-frame clonotypes and omits some of them. Altogether roughly 380,000 clones are present, about 89% being singletons, with the ten largest covering about 1.6%. The sample comprised peripheral blood. The source of these receptors is a woman aged 40-49 years with COVID-19, enrolled during active disease.

The V and J genes are TRBV6-5 and TRBJ1-1, with 8 bases identical to TRBD1. The CDR3 consists of 13 residues. The V gene end was trimmed by 4 bases and the J gene end by 5 bases; junction bases not matched to a gene: 3. Looked up from germline, CDR1 is MNHEY and CDR2 is SVGAGI. The CDR3 loop is CASSLQGGTEAFF. The CDR3 DNA sequence: TGTGCCAGCAGTTTACAGGGGGGGACTGAAGCTTTCTTT.

The chain joins TRBV4-2 to TRBJ1-1, with D possibly being TRBD1 (6 bases). Germline assignment: CDR1 LGHNA and CDR2 YNFKEQ. Deletions cut 2 bases from V and 7 bases from J, with 11 bases between. The CDR3 covers 13 residues. CDR3 bases: TGTGCCAGCAGCCAAAGACAGGTGGGTGAAGCTTTCTTT. It codes for CASSQRQVGEAFF.